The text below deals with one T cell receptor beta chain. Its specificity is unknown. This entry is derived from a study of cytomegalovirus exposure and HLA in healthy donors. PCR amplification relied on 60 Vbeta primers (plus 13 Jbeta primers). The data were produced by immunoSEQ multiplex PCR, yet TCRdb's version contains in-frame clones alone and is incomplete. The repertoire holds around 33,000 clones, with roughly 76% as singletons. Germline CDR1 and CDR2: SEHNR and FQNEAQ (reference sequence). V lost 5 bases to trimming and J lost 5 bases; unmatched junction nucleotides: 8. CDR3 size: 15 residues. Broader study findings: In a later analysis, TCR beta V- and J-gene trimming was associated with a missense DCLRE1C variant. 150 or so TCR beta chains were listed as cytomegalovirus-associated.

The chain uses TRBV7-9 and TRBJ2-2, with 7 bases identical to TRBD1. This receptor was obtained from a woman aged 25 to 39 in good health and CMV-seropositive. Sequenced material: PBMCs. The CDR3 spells CASSPLTGLTGELFF. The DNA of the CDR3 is TGTGCCAGCAGCCCCCTGACAGGGCTAACCGGGGAGCTGTTTTTT.